This T cell receptor (beta chain) was identified in a study of regulatory T cells in long-lasting Graves disease. The wider study: Less than 3 months of antithyroid drugs had been taken by newly diagnosed Graves' patients.

This clonotype has a count of ten or more. Its cognate antigen is unknown. Study conclusions and caveats: The persistent group shared 2,700 or so public clonotypes, more than the roughly 970 shared by new patients. Relative to newly diagnosed Graves' patients, persistent ones had lower TCR diversity.

Time point specified: newly diagnosed GD, antithyroid drugs for less than 3 months. RNA isolated from PBMCs was used to make the TCR library. The CDR3 is made up of 11 amino acids. Germline V gene data show CDR1 as SGHAT and CDR2 as FQNNGV. V lost 1 base and J lost 7, with 1 base in between. The authors built TCR beta libraries using iRepertoire HTBI primers and Arm-PCR of CDR3 regions. TCRdb redid the calling of the multiplex PCR reads with MiXCR, one entry per CDR3 protein. The sample has hundreds of thousands of distinct CDR3 sequences, 15% to 20% seen once. These data are also associated with another study on T cells in Graves' hyperthyroidism and ophthalmopathy. That paper notes: A first-round RT-PCR of the TCR CDR3 used the HTBI primer set.

Sample: peripheral blood mononuclear cells (PBMCs), taken at new diagnosis, from a patient treated with antithyroid drugs. This chain uses TRBV11-2 with TRBJ1-4, with D hard to call. The origin of this receptor is a woman aged 25-40 years with Graves disease. The CDR3 region is CASSLAEKLFF. The CDR3 nucleotides read TGTGCCAGCAGCTTAGCTGAAAAACTGTTTTTT.